The 8 T cell receptor beta chains below were found in one sample sequenced in a study of blood T cell repertoires in COVID-19. Data came from immunoSEQ multiplex PCR; TCRdb stores just in-frame clones and leaves some out. The repertoire holds 200,000 to 250,000 clones, around nine tenths seen once, with around 17% in the top ten. The source material was peripheral blood. The receptor set was obtained from a man in his fifties with COVID-19, enrolled during active disease.

V is TRBV29-1 and J is TRBJ1-4; D perhaps matches TRBD1 (5 bases). The CDR3 loop spans 14 amino acids. V lost 4 bases and J lost 2, with 11 bases in between. CDR1 SQVTM and CDR2 ANQGSEA come from the germline V gene. In DNA, the CDR3 is TGCAGCGTTGGGGGCAGGGCCACTAATGAAAAACTGTTTTTT. As protein: CSVGGRATNEKLFF.

The chain carries TRBV7-9 and TRBJ1-1; 7 bases agree with TRBD1. The CDR3 length is 12 residues. The ends lost 1 base at V and 7 bases at J; junction bases unmatched: 0. The germline V gene has CDR1 SEHNR and CDR2 FQNEAQ (reference sequence). The CDR3 DNA is TGTGCCAGCAGCTTAGGGACAGGTGAAGCTTTCTTT. Translated: CASSLGTGEAFF.

The V gene is TRBV7-8, the J gene TRBJ2-3; possibly TRBD2 for D (7 bases). The CDR3 is 17 residues long. Per the germline V gene, CDR1 is SGHVS and CDR2 is FQNEAQ. V lost 6 bases and J lost 5, with 24 bases in between. CDR3 in amino acids: CASSSRGRGARRDTQYF. In DNA form, the CDR3 reads TGTGCCAGCAGTTCACGAGGTCGGGGGGCGAGGAGAGATACGCAGTATTTT.

This CDR3 is CASRGTSEPGLEYEQYF. CDR3 bases: TGTGCCAGTAGAGGGACCAGCGAACCGGGACTAGAATACGAGCAGTACTTC. V is TRBV19 and J is TRBJ2-7, with 8 bases that match TRBD2. The germline V gene encodes CDR1 LNHDA and CDR2 SQIVND (reference sequence). V lost 6 bases and J lost 4; bases outside the gene matches: 17. CDR3 length: 17 residues. Using reference TRBV19 and TRBJ2-7 for the parts outside the CDR3, the full variable domain is DGGITQSPKYLFRKEGQNVTLSCEQNLNHDAMYWYRQDPGQGLRLIYYSQIVNDFQKGDIAEGYSVSREKKESFPLTVTSAQKNPTAFYLCASRGTSEPGLEYEQYFGPGTRLTVT.

The CDR3 loop reads CASSTSGTGDYGYTF. CDR3 DNA: TGCGCCAGCAGCACATCCGGGACAGGGGACTATGGCTACACCTTC. The chain joins TRBV5-1 to TRBJ1-2, with 10 positions matching TRBD1. Germline-derived CDR1 and CDR2 are SGHRS and YFSETQ. The CDR3 consists of 15 residues. V dropped 4 bases and J dropped 3; count of bases not matched to a gene: 6.

The chain uses TRBV7-9 and TRBJ2-3; 7 bases are a match to TRBD2. Trimming cost V 4 bases and J 2 bases; bases outside gene matches: 9. The CDR3 loop spans 16 amino acids. CDR1 and CDR2 from the germline V gene are SEHNR and FQNEAQ (reference sequence). The CDR3 DNA sequence: TGTGCCAGCAGCTCCCGGTGGGGGGGACCCACAGATACGCAGTATTTT. It is translated as CASSSRWGGPTDTQYF.

The chain uses TRBV5-4 and TRBJ2-7; 8 nucleotides match TRBD2. J lost 3 bases, V lost 0 bases, and 5 bases had no gene match. Germline V lookup: CDR1 SGHNT, CDR2 YYREEE (reference sequence). This CDR3 is built from 15 residues. In DNA, the CDR3 is TGTGCCAGCAGCTTGGACACTAGCGGCCTCTACGAGCAGTACTTC. The encoded protein is CASSLDTSGLYEQYF. The whole variable domain, remainder taken from reference TRBV5-4 and TRBJ2-7, is ETGVTQSPTHLIKTRGQQVTLRCSSQSGHNTVSWYQQALGQGPQFIFQYYREEENGRGNFPPRFSGLQFPNYSSELNVNALELDDSALYLCASSLDTSGLYEQYFGPGTRLTVT.

J is TRBJ2-2 and V is TRBV9; D gene unclear. Trimming removed 0 bases at V and 3 bases at J, with 3 bases between. The CDR3 is 13 amino acids. Germline CDR1 is SGDLS and CDR2 is YYNGEE. CDR3 nucleotide sequence: TGTGCCAGCAGCGTAGCGGACACCGGGGAGCTGTTTTTT. This sequence encodes CASSVADTGELFF.